The 31 T cell receptor beta chains below all came from one sample that was sequenced in a study of blood T cell repertoires in COVID-19. The repertoire was sequenced with immunoSEQ multiplex PCR; TCRdb's copy has only in-frame clones and lacks some. Here the sample spans 100,000 to 150,000 clones, 85% being singletons. The source material was peripheral blood. All receptors come from a woman over 75 with acute or convalescent COVID-19.

J is TRBJ2-2 and V is TRBV5-4, with a weak D call TRBD1 (6 bases). The V and J ends lost 2 bases and 4 bases respectively, with 12 bases between them. The germline V gene has CDR1 SGHNT and CDR2 YYREEE (reference sequence). The CDR3 has 15 residues. This CDR3 is CASSLGGSVTGELFF. For the CDR3, the DNA is TGTGCCAGCAGCTTAGGGGGAAGTGTCACCGGGGAGCTGTTTTTT.

This chain links TRBV6-6 with TRBJ2-7; perhaps TRBD2 as D (5 bases). V was trimmed by 0 bases and J by 0 bases, leaving 12 bases between them. This CDR3 is built from 16 residues. The germline V gene encodes CDR1 MNHNY and CDR2 SVGAGI (reference sequence). CDR3: CASSYSYTEASYEQYF. The DNA for the CDR3 is TGTGCCAGCAGTTACTCTTATACGGAGGCCTCCTACGAGCAGTACTTC.

The table lists this clone with a few counts. The chain uses TRBV9 and TRBJ1-1, with TRBD1 matching 7 bases. J was trimmed by 5 bases and V by 0 bases; bases with no gene match: 4. Germline loops: CDR1 SGDLS, CDR2 YYNGEE. This CDR3 contains 14 residues. The CDR3 region has the DNA TGTGCCAGCAGCGTAGCCGGACAGGCGACTGAAGCTTTCTTT. Protein sequence: CASSVAGQATEAFF.

V gene TRBV7-9 combines with J gene TRBJ1-2; D perhaps matches TRBD1 (6 bases). The V gene lost 6 bases and the J gene lost 0 bases, with 20 bases spanning the gap. The V gene's germline CDR1 is SEHNR and CDR2 FQNEAQ (reference sequence). The CDR3 loop spans 17 amino acids. CDR3 sequence: CASSPLGGRSSNYGYTF. In DNA, the CDR3 is TGTGCCAGCAGTCCTCTAGGGGGACGTTCTTCTAACTATGGCTACACCTTC.

The V gene is TRBV5-1, the J gene TRBJ1-1; no definite D call. V lost 4 bases, J lost 2 bases, and 9 bases lay in between. CDR3 length equals 13 residues. CDR1 is SGHRS and CDR2 is YFSETQ in the germline V gene. Written as DNA, the CDR3 is TGCGCCAGCAGCAGAGGGATTAACACTGAAGCTTTCTTT. Amino acids: CASSRGINTEAFF.

J is TRBJ2-7 and V is TRBV5-4, with 8 bases lining up with TRBD1. The V and J ends lost 3 bases and 7 bases, in that order; junction bases with no gene match: 6. This CDR3 region has 13 residues. Germline V gene lookup returns CDR1 SGHNT and CDR2 YYREEE (reference sequence). CDR3 protein: CASSWDRHREQYF. The CDR3 nucleotides read TGTGCCAGCAGCTGGGACAGGCATCGGGAGCAGTACTTC.

A few counts support this clone. The rearrangement joins TRBV5-5 to TRBJ2-2, with a tentative D call TRBD2 (6 bases). Per the germline V gene, CDR1 is SGHKS and CDR2 is YYEKEE (reference sequence). The CDR3 spans 14 residues. The V end lost 2 bases, the J end lost 7 bases, and 12 bases lay between the germline ends. The CDR3 region has the DNA TGTGCCAGCAGCTTCGGGGGAATTGGCGGGGAGCTGTTTTTT. Translated, it gives CASSFGGIGGELFF.

This rearrangement joins TRBV4-2 to TRBJ2-1, with TRBD2 matching over 12 bases. The CDR3 is 15 residues long. J was trimmed by 5 bases and V by 5 bases; bases with no gene match: 4. Looked up from germline, CDR1 is LGHNA and CDR2 is YNFKEQ. CDR3 sequence reads: CASSKGLAGDNEQFF. The CDR3 DNA reads as TGTGCCAGCAGCAAGGGACTAGCGGGCGACAATGAGCAGTTCTTC.

The genes are TRBV5-1 and TRBJ1-6; no firm D call. The CDR3 runs 17 residues. CDR1 and CDR2 (germline): SGHRS, YFSETQ. Trimming took off 4 bases at V and 10 bases at J, with 24 bases between the two ends. The CDR3 bases are TGCGCCAGCAGCCGACAATCCGGGCCCGGGATGGGATCACCCCTCCACTTT. Translation: CASSRQSGPGMGSPLHF.

On this clone itself: At the DNA level, this CDR3 is encoded by other sequences in the same sample as well. The V gene is TRBV28, the J gene TRBJ1-2, with no clear D. In germline, CDR1 is MDHEN, CDR2 SYDVKM. The CDR3 spans 11 residues. V was pared by 5 bases and J by 5 bases, with 6 bases between. The CDR3 DNA follows: TGTGCCAGCAGTCCAAATTATGGCTACACCTTC. This encodes CASSPNYGYTF.

This rearrangement joins TRBV5-1 to TRBJ2-3, with 8 bases lining up with TRBD2. Per the germline V gene, CDR1 is SGHRS and CDR2 is YFSETQ. J was trimmed by 3 bases and V by 0 bases; bases with no gene match: 6. The CDR3 runs to 16 residues. CDR3 in amino acids: CASSLGLAGQTDTQYF. In nucleotides, the CDR3 is TGCGCCAGCAGCTTGGGGTTAGCGGGGCAGACAGATACGCAGTATTTT.

The J gene is TRBJ1-2, the V gene TRBV27; no clear D. There are 13 residues in the CDR3. Trimming shortened V by 2 bases and J by 5 bases, and 9 bases separated the two germline ends. CDR1 and CDR2 (germline): MNHEY, SMNVEV (reference sequence). The CDR3 sequence is CASSLKAEYGYTF. Here the CDR3 DNA reads TGTGCCAGCAGTTTAAAGGCGGAATATGGCTACACCTTC.

The chain recombines TRBV7-3 with TRBJ2-2; D is ambiguous. V was clipped by 5 bases and J by 3 bases, with 4 bases between them. This CDR3 is 12 amino acids long. Germline V gives CDR1 SGHTA, CDR2 FQGTGA. Here the CDR3 reads CASSTYTGELFF. The DNA of the CDR3 is TGTGCCAGCAGCACATACACCGGGGAGCTGTTTTTT.

The rearrangement uses TRBV7-6 and TRBJ2-3; 9 nucleotides match TRBD1. With V trimmed by 4 bases and J by 3 bases, 2 bases remained unmatched. Germline lookup yields CDR1 SGHVS and CDR2 FNYEAQ. The CDR3 extends over 14 amino acids. The DNA for the CDR3 is TGTGCCAGCAGCTGGGGACAGGGAACAGATACGCAGTATTTT. This sequence encodes CASSWGQGTDTQYF.

The chain is built from TRBV18 and TRBJ1-1, with a weak D call TRBD1 (6 bases). The CDR3 totals 13 residues. The V gene's germline CDR1 is KGHSH and CDR2 LQKENI. Trimming left V 6 bases short and J 4 bases short, with 12 bases between. Here the CDR3 reads CASSGGEGTEAFF. CDR3 nucleotides: TGTGCCAGCTCTGGGGGCGAAGGCACTGAAGCTTTCTTT.

This clone was seen a single time. The V call is TRBV5-1, the J call TRBJ2-3, with 13 nucleotides matching TRBD2. CDR1 and CDR2 (germline): SGHRS, YFSETQ. J was trimmed by 4 bases and V by 1 base; bases with no gene match: 3. The CDR3 length is 16 residues. The DNA of the CDR3 is TGCGCCAGCAGCTTGTTAACTAGCGGGGGGGCAGATACGCAGTATTTT. As protein: CASSLLTSGGADTQYF. The full variable domain, in which reference TRBV5-1 and TRBJ2-3 provide the parts outside the CDR3, is KAGVTQTPRYLIKTRGQQVTLSCSPISGHRSVSWYQQTPGQGLQFLFEYFSETQRNKGNFPGRFSGRQFSNSRSEMNVSTLELGDSALYLCASSLLTSGGADTQYFGPGTRLTVL.

The chain couples TRBV7-2 to TRBJ2-1, with 9 bases fitting TRBD2. The CDR3 has 16 residues. V was pared by 5 bases and J by 2 bases, with 7 bases of the junction left unmatched. Germline values: CDR1 SGHTA, CDR2 FQGNSA. CDR3 sequence reads: CASSRPLAGAYNEQFF. DNA for the CDR3: TGTGCCAGCAGCCGCCCCTTAGCGGGGGCCTACAATGAGCAGTTCTTC.

The CDR3 loop is CASSQGRGHGYTF. The CDR3 nucleotides are TGTGCCAGCAGCCAAGGAAGGGGGCATGGCTACACCTTC. The chain carries TRBV3-1 (or the pseudogene TRBV3-2) and TRBJ1-2, with 7 positions matching TRBD1. Germline trimming cut 1 base from V and 6 bases from J; bases unmatched to any gene: 2. Germline V gene lookup returns CDR1 LGHDT and CDR2 YNNKEL (reference sequence). This CDR3 is built from 13 residues.

The V and J genes are TRBV2 and TRBJ1-1; TRBD1 matches 10 bases. Germline CDR1 and CDR2: SNHLY and FYNNEI. This CDR3 comprises 15 residues. Trimming took 6 bases from V and 2 from J; bases not matched to a gene: 6. The CDR3 DNA reads as TGTGCCAGCAGCGAGAGGGACAGGGGAAACACTGAAGCTTTCTTT. Its protein is CASSERDRGNTEAFF.

This clone has only one observation. The rearrangement links TRBV19 to TRBJ1-1; TRBD1 is a possible D gene (6 bases). There are 17 residues in the CDR3. Germline V lookup: CDR1 LNHDA, CDR2 SQIVND (reference sequence). Trimming left V 5 bases short and J 3 bases short, with 22 bases between. Written as DNA, the CDR3 is TGTGCCAGTAGTCTGAGACTCCTCGGGACACAGGACACTGAAGCTTTCTTT. It encodes CASSLRLLGTQDTEAFF.

CDR3 DNA: TGTGCCAGCAGGAACTCCGTCGTGAACACTGAAGCTTTCTTT. It codes for CASRNSVVNTEAFF. The chain is built from TRBV6-5 and TRBJ1-1; D remains unclear. Germline V CDR1 and CDR2: MNHEY, SVGAGI. This CDR3 contains 14 residues. Trimming left V 6 bases short and J 0 bases short, with 11 bases between.

This chain connects TRBV6-5 to TRBJ2-3; D may be TRBD2 (6 bases). Per germline, CDR1 MNHEY and CDR2 SVGAGI. Trimming cost V 8 bases and J 5 bases, with 11 bases left between them. This CDR3 is 12 amino acids long. The DNA for the CDR3 is TGTGCCAGCGATAGGAGGGGAGATACGCAGTATTTT. This codes for CASDRRGDTQYF.

V gene TRBV28 combines with J gene TRBJ1-2, with a possible D match to TRBD1 (5 bases). The length of the CDR3 is 13 residues. V lost 10 bases, J lost 8 bases, and 20 bases lay in between. Germline CDR1 is MDHEN and CDR2 is SYDVKM. As DNA, the CDR3 is TGTGCCAAGCCCCTTGGGGGGGTCCTAGGCTACACCTTC. Translation: CAKPLGGVLGYTF.

The chain employs TRBV5-4 and TRBJ1-2; 10 nucleotides line up with TRBD1. This CDR3 region has 14 residues. CDR1 is SGHNT and CDR2 is YYREEE in the germline V gene (reference sequence). V was pared by 2 bases and J by 4 bases, with 2 bases of the junction left unmatched. The DNA for the CDR3 is TGTGCCAGCAGCTTCCGGGACAGGGGCTATGGCTACACCTTC. It codes for CASSFRDRGYGYTF. Full variable domain (missing parts from reference TRBV5-4 and TRBJ1-2): ETGVTQSPTHLIKTRGQQVTLRCSSQSGHNTVSWYQQALGQGPQFIFQYYREEENGRGNFPPRFSGLQFPNYSSELNVNALELDDSALYLCASSFRDRGYGYTFGSGTRLTVV.

The rearrangement joins TRBV5-1 to TRBJ1-3; no clear D gene. Per germline, CDR1 SGHRS and CDR2 YFSETQ. V was clipped by 0 bases and J by 4 bases, with 14 bases between them. This CDR3 contains 16 residues. This chain's CDR3 is CASSLGAGLVGNTIYF. CDR3 bases: TGCGCCAGCAGCTTGGGGGCAGGTCTGGTCGGAAACACCATATATTTT.

The chain carries TRBV18 and TRBJ1-1; 10 bases agree with TRBD1. This CDR3 has 16 residues. Per the germline V gene, CDR1 is KGHSH and CDR2 is LQKENI. The ends lost 0 bases at V and 0 bases at J; junction bases unmatched: 1. Here the CDR3 reads CASSPPTGGVNTEAFF. CDR3 nucleotides: TGTGCCAGCTCACCACCGACAGGGGGCGTGAACACTGAAGCTTTCTTT. Looking up the rest from reference TRBV18 and TRBJ1-1 gives the full variable domain: NAGVMQNPRHLVRRRGQEARLRCSPMKGHSHVYWYRQLPEEGLKFMVYLQKENIIDESGMPKERFSAEFPKEGPSILRIQQVVRGDSAAYFCASSPPTGGVNTEAFFGQGTRLTVV.

This chain connects TRBV7-3 to TRBJ2-1, with 8 bases identical to TRBD2. The CDR3 is 13 residues long. J lost 10 bases, V lost 5 bases, and 7 bases had no gene match. Germline CDR1 and CDR2: SGHTA and FQGTGA. The CDR3 coding sequence is TGTGCCAGCAGCCATAGCGGGGCGGGCGAGCAGTTCTTC. Its protein is CASSHSGAGEQFF.

This sequence joins TRBV7-8 and TRBJ1-3; no clear D. Germline V lookup: CDR1 SGHVS, CDR2 FQNEAQ. The CDR3 consists of 13 residues. The V gene lost 7 bases and the J gene lost 9 bases, with 16 bases spanning the gap. CDR3 in DNA: TGTGCCAGCACCCTACCCCCGCGGGGCACCATATATTTT. As protein: CASTLPPRGTIYF.

J is TRBJ2-7 and V is TRBV6-5; 9 positions agree with TRBD1. This CDR3 has 14 amino acids. Germline CDR1 is MNHEY and CDR2 is SVGAGI. V gave up 6 bases and J gave up 5 bases; unmatched junction bases: 8. CDR3 sequence (DNA): TGTGCCAGCAGCTATACAGGGGGCGCTCACGAGCAGTACTTC. Its protein product is CASSYTGGAHEQYF.

This chain joins TRBV5-1 and TRBJ1-4; TRBD1 aligns across 7 bases. V lost 0 bases, J lost 5 bases, and 7 bases stayed unmatched. Germline values: CDR1 SGHRS, CDR2 YFSETQ. This CDR3 is 16 amino acids long. The CDR3 loop is CASSLAWDRRNEKLFF. For the CDR3, the DNA is TGCGCCAGCAGCTTGGCCTGGGACAGAAGAAATGAAAAACTGTTTTTT.

This rearrangement joins TRBV18 to TRBJ2-1; 7 bases agree with TRBD1. The CDR3 spans 16 residues. Germline V gene data show CDR1 as KGHSH and CDR2 as LQKENI. Trimming at V came to 2 bases and at J to 5 bases, leaving 9 bases not matched to a gene. As DNA, the CDR3 is TGTGCCAGCTCACCAGGCCGGGACAGACCTAACAATGAGCAGTTCTTC. This translates into CASSPGRDRPNNEQFF.